What follows describes a single T cell receptor (beta chain). This clonotype has a count of ten or more. Which antigen it targets is not known. Base qualities were left out, and no much larger clone turns up one base away. To prepare the library, PCR was applied. The run used an Illumina HiSeq 2500. TCR library preparation used molecular barcoding, with unique molecular identifiers applied to normalize quantification of the TCRbeta repertoire. TCRdb applied fastp at Q25 and MiXCR to the public reads, then kept only in-frame beta chains. Rows with one shared CDR3 protein collapse into an entry with the most common genes and DNA. This sample gives about a million distinct CDR3 sequences in total; roughly 29% of them show up just once. The ten largest account for about 28% of the sample. Including cysteine and phenylalanine, the CDR3 has 12 amino acids. Only the CDR3 DNA is retained, 36 bases long and in frame from the first base. CDR1 and CDR2, looked up from the germline V gene, are SGHRS and YFSETQ. V is reduced by 3 bases and J by 4 bases, leaving a spacing of 8 bases between them.

This sample was taken from a study of T-cell reconstitution after alpha-beta-depleted transplantation in children (dated by TCRdb to the mid-2010s). In the study overall: Using TCR repertoire profiling, the study followed T-cell immune reconstitution in a quantitative way in children after TCRalphabeta/CD19-depleted allogeneic hematopoietic cell transplantation. General conclusions and limits of the study: In some patients, high TCRbeta diversity at day 60 was attributed to recipient T cells and intrathymic progenitors that had survived conditioning. Hyperexpanded clone frequencies declined over subsequent months; after one year, T-cell counts and TCRbeta diversity were mostly attributed to newly produced T cells. About two months after transplant, the apparently early recovery of alphabetaT-cell counts reportedly depended on just several hundred clones that had expanded rapidly and came from non-depleted graft cells.

The treatment or condition label, read with the paper, signifies: allogeneic hematopoietic cell transplantation with graft depleted of TCRalphabeta T cells and CD19 B cells. The transplant recipients were children given TCRalphabeta/CD19-depleted allogeneic hematopoietic cell grafts. The rearrangement joined TRBV5-1 to TRBJ2-7, with a tentative D gene TRBD2 over 6 matching bases. This sample comprised PBMCs, mostly from graft donor cells, obtained 360 days after TCRalphabeta/CD19-depleted stem cell transplant. This TCR was sampled from a boy younger than two who had a stem cell transplant for SCID, so the T cells may come from the graft donor. The sequence in DNA is TGCGCCAGCAGCTCCGGGAGTTACGAGCAGTACTTC. It encodes CASSSGSYEQYF.